This TCR beta chain was sequenced during a study of shared clonotypes between healthy human individuals. Study-level points and caveats: Sequencing of the sorted subsets was shown by rarefaction to be incomplete despite large depth.

The authors split each subset's genomic DNA evenly across several immunoSEQ plates. Original methodology: Owing to the provision of junction-only sequences devoid of quality scores by immunoSEQ, filtering differed. The protocol was immunoSEQ multiplex PCR, while the TCRdb copy is restricted to in-frame clones and leaves out a portion. From that table come the V and J calls and clone size; the DNA was used to work out D and trimming. The sample carries 600,000 to 750,000 clones, over 60% recorded once. A note on this clone: Its antigen is undetermined.

What was sequenced was memory CD4+ T cells sorted from blood. The sample's subset: CD45RA-negative fraction. The sequence came from a woman aged 25-40 years in good health.

CDR3 coding DNA: TGTGCCAGCAGCTTAGGACCGAGGCGCGAGACCCAGTACTTC. Amino acid sequence: CASSLGPRRETQYF. The J gene is TRBJ2-5, the V gene TRBV13; D not certain. CDR1 is PRHDT and CDR2 is FYEKMQ in the germline V gene (reference sequence). The V end lost 0 bases, the J end lost 5 bases, and 10 bases lay between the germline ends. The CDR3 has 14 residues.